Presented here are 5 T cell receptor beta chains from one specimen sequenced in a study of blood T cell repertoires in COVID-19. The method was immunoSEQ multiplex PCR; TCRdb's version includes in-frame clones alone and lacks a portion of them. The table has 170,000 or so clones, approximately 87% seen once; the top ten hold about 12%. Source material: peripheral blood. These receptors came from a woman in her 70s with COVID-19, enrolled during active disease.

This chain connects TRBV10-3 to TRBJ2-3; 12 bases are shared with TRBD2. This CDR3 contains 15 residues. Germline lookup yields CDR1 ENHRY and CDR2 SYGVKD. J was trimmed by 5 bases and V by 4 bases; bases with no gene match: 4. The CDR3 protein is CAISAKGLAGDTQYF. In DNA, the CDR3 is TGTGCCATCAGTGCCAAGGGACTAGCGGGAGATACGCAGTATTTT.

For the CDR3, the DNA is TGTGCCAGCAGTTACTCGACCGGGATCTATGGCTACACCTTC. This sequence encodes CASSYSTGIYGYTF. This sequence joins TRBV6-2 or TRBV6-3 and TRBJ1-2; no reliable D call. V lost 0 bases to trimming and J lost 4 bases, with 9 bases between them. The CDR3 runs 14 residues. Germline CDR1 reads MNHEY; CDR2 reads SVGEGT.

CDR3: CASSELGGQLLNQPQHF. The CDR3 DNA sequence: TGTGCCAGCAGTGAACTCGGCGGACAGCTCCTCAATCAGCCCCAGCATTTT. V gene TRBV6-1 combines with J gene TRBJ1-5, with D perhaps TRBD1 (6 bases). Germline-derived CDR1 and CDR2 are MNHNS and SASEGT. The CDR3 is 17 amino acids. V was trimmed by 2 bases and J by 3 bases, leaving 17 bases between them.

This sequence joins TRBV6-5 and TRBJ2-5, with D unresolved. The CDR3 runs to 12 residues. V dropped 8 bases and J dropped 1 base, with 8 bases sitting between them. The germline V gene encodes CDR1 MNHEY and CDR2 SVGAGI. CDR3 residues: CASATVQETQYF. CDR3 nucleotides: TGTGCCAGCGCCACGGTCCAAGAGACCCAGTACTTC.

This clone has a handful of counts. Here the CDR3 reads CASSLLSNQPQHF. Here the CDR3 DNA reads TGTGCCAGCAGCTTATTATCGAATCAGCCCCAGCATTTT. The chain employs TRBV11-3 and TRBJ1-5; no clear D. This CDR3 region has 13 residues. Per the germline V gene, CDR1 is SGHNT and CDR2 is YENEEA. The germline V and J ends were trimmed by 2 bases and 4 bases, with 6 bases remaining between them.